This T cell receptor (beta chain) appears in the sequencing data of a study of regulatory T cells in long-lasting Graves disease. Overall study: By definition, persistent Graves' disease involved antithyroid drugs for over 5 years alongside positive TSH receptor antibodies. Notes on the study in general: With persistent disease, TRBV28, TRBJ1-2 and TRBJ2-5 were the favored segments.

The length of the CDR3 is 15 residues. Germline CDR1 PRHDT, CDR2 FYEKMQ (reference sequence). Trimming removed 2 bases from V and 1 base from J, with 12 bases in between. Time point described: persistent/refractory GD, antithyroid drugs over 5 years with positive TRAb. TCR sequences were obtained from RNA taken from PBMCs. Construction of TCR beta libraries relied on iRepertoire HTBI primers and on Arm-PCR targeting CDR3 regions. One entry per CDR3 protein results from TCRdb running MiXCR on the multiplex PCR reads. Among around 340,000 distinct CDR3 sequences listed, around 19% were seen once. This clonotype was seen repeatedly, ten times or more. What it recognizes is unknown.

The V and J genes are TRBV13 and TRBJ2-7, with a weak D call TRBD2 (7 bases). The sequenced sample was peripheral blood mononuclear cells (PBMCs), obtained when the disease was refractory, from a patient treated with antithyroid drugs. The sequence came from a female donor with Graves disease. CDR3 nucleotide sequence: TGTGCCAGCAGCTTACAGGGGAGGGCTTCCTACGAGCAGTACTTC. Residues: CASSLQGRASYEQYF.